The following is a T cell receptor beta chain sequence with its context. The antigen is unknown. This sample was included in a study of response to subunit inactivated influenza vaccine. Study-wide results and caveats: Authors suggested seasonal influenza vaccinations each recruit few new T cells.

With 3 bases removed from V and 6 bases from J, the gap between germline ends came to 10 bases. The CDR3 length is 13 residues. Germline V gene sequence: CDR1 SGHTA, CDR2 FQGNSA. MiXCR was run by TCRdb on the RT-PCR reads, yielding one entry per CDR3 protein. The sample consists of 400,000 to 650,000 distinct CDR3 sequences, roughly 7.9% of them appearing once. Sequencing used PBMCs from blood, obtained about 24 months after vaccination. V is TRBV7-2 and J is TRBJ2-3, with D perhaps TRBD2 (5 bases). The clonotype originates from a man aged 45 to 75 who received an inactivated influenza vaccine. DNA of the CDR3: TGTGCCAGCAGCTTGTTAAGGGAGGATACGCAGTATTTT. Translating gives CASSLLREDTQYF.